The next 6 T cell receptor beta chains were all read from a single sample in a study of T cell responses to AZD1222 COVID-19 vaccine. The repertoire was sequenced with immunoSEQ multiplex PCR; TCRdb's copy has only in-frame clones and lacks some. There are 60,000 to 85,000 clones in the sample; roughly 87% occur only once, and about 17% lies in the top ten. Sequenced here: peripheral blood, sampled 28 days after the second AZD1222 dose. These receptor sequences come from an adult who received the AZD1222 COVID-19 vaccine.

This rearrangement joins TRBV7-9 to TRBJ2-7; 7 bases are a match to TRBD1. The CDR3 covers 13 residues. The germline V gene encodes CDR1 SEHNR and CDR2 FQNEAQ (reference sequence). J was trimmed by 2 bases and V by 3 bases; bases with no gene match: 1. The CDR3 DNA is TGTGCCAGCAGCTTCAGGGGGACCTACGAGCAGTACTTC. It encodes CASSFRGTYEQYF.

The chain couples TRBV18 to TRBJ1-3; D is unresolved. V lost 0 bases to trimming and J lost 3 bases, with 15 bases between them. The CDR3 has 17 amino acids. Germline V gives CDR1 KGHSH, CDR2 LQKENI. The DNA for the CDR3 is TGTGCCAGCTCACCACCGGCCGATATTCTGTTTGGAAACACCATATATTTT. Amino acid sequence: CASSPPADILFGNTIYF.

CDR3 in DNA: TGTGCCAGCAGCTTTCAGGGTAGCGGTGAGCAGTTCTTC. It specifies CASSFQGSGEQFF. The chain recombines TRBV11-2 with TRBJ2-1, with D tentatively TRBD2 (6 bases). Trimming took off 3 bases at V and 9 bases at J, with 12 bases between the two ends. Per germline, CDR1 SGHAT and CDR2 FQNNGV. This CDR3 is 13 amino acids long.

CDR3 region: CASSLEPGRRTGELFF. The CDR3, as DNA: TGTGCCAGCAGCTTAGAACCAGGGAGAAGGACCGGGGAGCTGTTTTTT. The genes are TRBV7-8 and TRBJ2-2; D possibly uses TRBD1 or TRBD2 (5 bases each). The length of the CDR3 is 16 residues. The ends were cut back, 1 base at V and 5 bases at J, with 14 bases in the middle. Germline-derived CDR1 and CDR2 are SGHVS and FQNEAQ.

As concerns this clone: The same CDR3 arises from other DNA sequences in this sample as well. The chain combines TRBV28 with TRBJ2-4, with a tentative D call TRBD2 (7 bases). V gave up 7 bases and J gave up 2 bases, with 12 bases separating them. The CDR3 is 14 residues long. Looked up from germline, CDR1 is MDHEN and CDR2 is SYDVKM. CDR3 sequence: CASTPGGTKNIQYF. The CDR3 bases are TGTGCCAGCACACCGGGGGGCACCAAAAACATTCAGTACTTC. The complete variable domain, with remaining parts taken from reference TRBV28 and TRBJ2-4, reads DVKVTQSSRYLVKRTGEKVFLECVQDMDHENMFWYRQDPGLGLRLIYFSYDVKMKEKGDIPEGYSVSREKKERFSLILESASTNQTSMYLCASTPGGTKNIQYFGAGTRLSVL.

This chain joins TRBV30 and TRBJ1-2; D is unresolved. V lost 8 bases and J 4 bases, leaving 17 bases between the germline ends. The CDR3 length is 13 residues. Germline V gene sequence: CDR1 GTSNPN, CDR2 SVGIG (reference sequence). The CDR3 nucleotides read TGTGCCCATACGACAAGAGAAACCTATGGCTACACCTTC. Translating it yields CAHTTRETYGYTF. The variable domain in full, completed from reference TRBV30 and TRBJ1-2, reads SQTIHQWPATLVQPVGSPLSLECTVEGTSNPNLYWYRQAAGRGLQLLFYSVGIGQISSEVPQNLSASRPQDRQFILSSKKLLLSDSGFYLCAHTTRETYGYTFGSGTRLTVV.